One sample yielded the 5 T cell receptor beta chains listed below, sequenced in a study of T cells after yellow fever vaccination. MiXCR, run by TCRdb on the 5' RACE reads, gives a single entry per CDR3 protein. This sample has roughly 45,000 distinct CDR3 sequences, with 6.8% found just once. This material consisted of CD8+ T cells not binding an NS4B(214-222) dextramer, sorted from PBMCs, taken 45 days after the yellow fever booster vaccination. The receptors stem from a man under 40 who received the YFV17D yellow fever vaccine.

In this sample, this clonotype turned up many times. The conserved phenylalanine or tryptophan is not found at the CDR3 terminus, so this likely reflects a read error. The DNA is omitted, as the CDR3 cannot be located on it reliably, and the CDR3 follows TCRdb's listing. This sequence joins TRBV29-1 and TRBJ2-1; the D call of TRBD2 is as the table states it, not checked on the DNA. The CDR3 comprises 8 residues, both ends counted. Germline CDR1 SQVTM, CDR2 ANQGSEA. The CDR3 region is CSVGNLRL.

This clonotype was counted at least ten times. The CDR3 spells CASTPTWSAYNSPLHF. As DNA, the CDR3 is TGTGCCAGCACCCCGACATGGAGCGCCTATAATTCACCCCTCCACTTT. The V call is TRBV6-5, the J call TRBJ1-6; D gene uncertain. The CDR3 loop spans 16 amino acids. Per germline, CDR1 MNHEY and CDR2 SVGAGI. Trimming cost V 7 bases and J 2 bases, with 15 bases left between them.

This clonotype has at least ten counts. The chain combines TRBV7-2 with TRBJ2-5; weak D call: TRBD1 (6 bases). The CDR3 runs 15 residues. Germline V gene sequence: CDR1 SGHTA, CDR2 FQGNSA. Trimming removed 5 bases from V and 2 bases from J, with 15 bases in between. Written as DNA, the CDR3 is TGTGCCAGCAGCCCCGGGTGGGGGCCTCAAGAGACCCAGTACTTC. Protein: CASSPGWGPQETQYF.

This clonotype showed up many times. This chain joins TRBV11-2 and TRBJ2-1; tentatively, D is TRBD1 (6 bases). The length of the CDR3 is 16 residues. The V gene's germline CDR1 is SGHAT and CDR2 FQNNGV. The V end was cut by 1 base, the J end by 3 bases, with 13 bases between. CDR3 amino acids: CASSLVYREDYNEQFF. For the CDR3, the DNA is TGTGCCAGCAGCTTAGTATACAGGGAAGACTACAATGAGCAGTTCTTC. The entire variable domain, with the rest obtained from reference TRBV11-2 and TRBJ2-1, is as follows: EAGVAQSPRYKIIEKRQSVAFWCNPISGHATLYWYQQILGQGPKLLIQFQNNGVVDDSQLPKDRFSAERLKGVDSTLKIQPAKLEDSAVYLCASSLVYREDYNEQFFGPGTRLTVL.

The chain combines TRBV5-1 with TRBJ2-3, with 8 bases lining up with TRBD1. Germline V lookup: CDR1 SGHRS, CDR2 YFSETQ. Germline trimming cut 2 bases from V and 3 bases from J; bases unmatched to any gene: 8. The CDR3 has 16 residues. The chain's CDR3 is CASSFPDRELTDTQYF. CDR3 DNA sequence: TGCGCCAGCAGCTTTCCGGACAGGGAATTGACAGATACGCAGTATTTT.